This T cell receptor (beta chain) was sequenced during a study of blood T cell repertoires in COVID-19. Study at large: Sample material is recorded as cDNA or gDNA derived from T cells, B-cell-depleted T cells, or PBMCs.

Here immunoSEQ multiplex PCR was the method, and the copy in TCRdb shows in-frame clones only, minus some. Of 160,000 or so clones listed, around 82% are singletons. The germline V gene encodes CDR1 SQVTM and CDR2 ANQGSEA. The CDR3 extends over 15 amino acids. Trimming stripped 1 base from V and 3 bases from J, with 13 bases between. Living in about two dozen US areas, the participants were between about 18 and 90 years of age. Clinical histories supplied by participants themselves formed the basis of cohort assignment. Sequenced sample: PBMCs or T cells enriched from blood (not recorded which). The clonotype comes from a man in his sixties who had recovered from COVID-19. This chain joins TRBV29-1 and TRBJ2-1; TRBD1 might be the D (6 bases). The CDR3 DNA sequence: TGCAGCGTTGAAGGGGAGAGGGACAACTACAATGAGCAGTTCTTC. Residues: CSVEGERDNYNEQFF.